This T cell receptor beta chain was profiled in a study of CD4 and CD8 cells across lung adenocarcinoma regions. Localized lung adenocarcinoma, a non-small cell lung cancer, affected the donors. CDR3 length: 15 residues. J was trimmed by 4 bases and V by 7 bases; bases with no gene match: 10. Germline CDR1 is MNHNS and CDR2 is SASEGT. TCRdb called the PCR reads again in MiXCR, with one record for every CDR3 protein. This sample has about 25,000 distinct CDR3 sequences, with around 50% found just once. This sequence joins TRBV6-1 and TRBJ1-2, with 9 bases lining up with TRBD1. The sequence was collected from a male donor with lung adenocarcinoma. The CD4 and CD8 labels of this study may be unreliable. The sample comprised CD8+ T cells from the center of a lung tumor. The CDR3 sequence is CASTIDPGQGYGYTF. CDR3 sequence (DNA): TGTGCCAGCACTATCGACCCGGGACAGGGCTATGGCTACACCTTC.